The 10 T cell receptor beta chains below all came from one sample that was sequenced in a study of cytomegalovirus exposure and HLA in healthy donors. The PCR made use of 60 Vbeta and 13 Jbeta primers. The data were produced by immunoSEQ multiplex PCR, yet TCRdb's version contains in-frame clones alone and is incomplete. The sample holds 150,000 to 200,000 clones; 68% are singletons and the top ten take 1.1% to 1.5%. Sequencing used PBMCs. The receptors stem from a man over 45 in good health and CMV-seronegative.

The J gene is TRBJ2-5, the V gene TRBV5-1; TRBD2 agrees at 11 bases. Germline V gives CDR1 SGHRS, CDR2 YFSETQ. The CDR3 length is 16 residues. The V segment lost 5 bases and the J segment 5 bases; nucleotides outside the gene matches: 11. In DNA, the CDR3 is TGCGCCAGCAGTTCGACTAGCGGGGCAGAATGGGAGACCCAGTACTTC. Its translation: CASSSTSGAEWETQYF. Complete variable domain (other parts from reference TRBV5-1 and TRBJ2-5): KAGVTQTPRYLIKTRGQQVTLSCSPISGHRSVSWYQQTPGQGLQFLFEYFSETQRNKGNFPGRFSGRQFSNSRSEMNVSTLELGDSALYLCASSSTSGAEWETQYFGPGTRLLVL.

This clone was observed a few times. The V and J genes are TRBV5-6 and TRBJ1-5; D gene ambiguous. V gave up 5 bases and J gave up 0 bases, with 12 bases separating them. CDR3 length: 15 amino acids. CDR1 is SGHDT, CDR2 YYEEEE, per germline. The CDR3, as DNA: TGTGCCAGCAGTCGTAGAAGATATAGCAATCAGCCCCAGCATTTT. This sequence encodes CASSRRRYSNQPQHF.

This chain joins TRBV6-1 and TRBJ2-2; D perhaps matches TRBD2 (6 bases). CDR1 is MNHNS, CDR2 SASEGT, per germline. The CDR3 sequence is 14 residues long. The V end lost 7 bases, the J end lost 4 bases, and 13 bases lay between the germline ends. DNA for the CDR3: TGTGCCAGCACCTACGGGGGAAGCACCGGGGAGCTGTTTTTT. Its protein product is CASTYGGSTGELFF.

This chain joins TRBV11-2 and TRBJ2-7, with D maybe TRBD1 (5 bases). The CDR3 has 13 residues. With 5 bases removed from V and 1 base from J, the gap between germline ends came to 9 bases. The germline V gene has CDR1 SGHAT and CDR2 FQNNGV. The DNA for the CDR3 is TGTGCCAGCAGCAGGACAATTTCCTACGAGCAGTACTTC. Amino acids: CASSRTISYEQYF.

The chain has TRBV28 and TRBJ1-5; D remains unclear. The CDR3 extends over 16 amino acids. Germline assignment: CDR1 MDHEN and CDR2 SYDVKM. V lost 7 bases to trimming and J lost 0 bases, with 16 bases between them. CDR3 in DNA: TGTGCCAGCATTCCCAGGTTACTTTATAGCAATCAGCCCCAGCATTTT. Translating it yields CASIPRLLYSNQPQHF.

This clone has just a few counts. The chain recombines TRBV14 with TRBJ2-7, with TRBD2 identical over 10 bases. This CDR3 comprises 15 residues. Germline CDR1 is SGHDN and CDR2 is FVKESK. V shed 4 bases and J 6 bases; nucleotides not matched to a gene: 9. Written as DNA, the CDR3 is TGTGCCAGCAGCCCCGGACTAGCGGACTTTCCCGAGCAGTACTTC. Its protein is CASSPGLADFPEQYF. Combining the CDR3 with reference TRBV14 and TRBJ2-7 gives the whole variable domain EAGVTQFPSHSVIEKGQTVTLRCDPISGHDNLYWYRRVMGKEIKFLLHFVKESKQDESGMPNNRFLAERTGGTYSTLKVQPAELEDSGVYFCASSPGLADFPEQYFGPGTRLTVT.

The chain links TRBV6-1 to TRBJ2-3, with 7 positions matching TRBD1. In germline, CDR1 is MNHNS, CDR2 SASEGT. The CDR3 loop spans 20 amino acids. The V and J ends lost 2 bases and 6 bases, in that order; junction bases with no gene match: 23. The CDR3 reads CASSEIGIGGAIDQRDTQYF. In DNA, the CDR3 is TGTGCCAGCAGTGAAATCGGAATAGGGGGCGCGATCGATCAGAGGGATACGCAGTATTTT.

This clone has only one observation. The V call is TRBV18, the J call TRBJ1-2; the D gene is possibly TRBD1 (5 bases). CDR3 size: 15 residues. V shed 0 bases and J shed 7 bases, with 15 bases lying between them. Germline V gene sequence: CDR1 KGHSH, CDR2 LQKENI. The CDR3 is CASSPPGTLIGGYTF. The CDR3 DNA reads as TGTGCCAGCTCACCACCCGGGACTCTAATAGGTGGCTACACCTTC.

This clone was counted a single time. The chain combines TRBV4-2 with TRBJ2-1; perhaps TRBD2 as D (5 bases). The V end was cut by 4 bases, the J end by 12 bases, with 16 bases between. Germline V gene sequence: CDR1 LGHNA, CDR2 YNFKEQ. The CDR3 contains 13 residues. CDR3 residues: CASSPVSDGRQFF. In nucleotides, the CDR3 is TGTGCCAGCAGCCCGGTTAGCGATGGTAGGCAGTTCTTC.

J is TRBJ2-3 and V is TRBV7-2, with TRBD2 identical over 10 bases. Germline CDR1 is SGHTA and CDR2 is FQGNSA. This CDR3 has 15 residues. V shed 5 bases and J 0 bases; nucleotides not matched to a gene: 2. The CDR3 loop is CASSRSGGSTDTQYF. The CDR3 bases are TGTGCCAGCAGCCGTAGCGGGGGGAGCACAGATACGCAGTATTTT.